The source of this T cell receptor beta chain is a study of identical twins. This clonotype was detected a few times. TCRdb re-called the 5' RACE reads with MiXCR, one entry per CDR3 protein. The repertoire holds approximately 1.8 million distinct CDR3 sequences, more than 30% seen once, with 0.25% to 0.3% in the top ten. The CDR3 consists of 15 residues. The chain couples TRBV12-3 or TRBV12-4 to TRBJ2-4; D tentatively fits TRBD1 or TRBD2 (7 bases each). The J call is uncertain, as TRBJ2-7 better fits the DNA end. This receptor was obtained from a newborn girl in good health. Sequencing was done on a sample of cord blood. CDR3 in amino acids: CASIQGGVRPYEQYF. In DNA form, the CDR3 reads TGTGCCAGCATCCAGGGGGGGGTTAGGCCCTACGAGCAGTACTTC.